What follows are 23 T cell receptor beta chains derived from one specimen sequenced in a study of shared clonotypes between healthy human individuals. Using immunoSEQ multiplex PCR, the repertoire was profiled, and TCRdb retains in-frame clones only, with some absent. Seen here are some 500,000 clones, 90% to 96% observed once, and the top ten hold 0.05% to 0.07%. Material: naive CD4+ T cells sorted from blood. Subset defined: CD45RA+ positively selected. Every receptor here comes from a woman younger than 45 in good health.

CDR3 sequence: CASRRQGLYGYTF. As DNA, the CDR3 is TGTGCCAGCAGAAGACAGGGGCTATATGGCTACACCTTC. This rearrangement joins TRBV27 to TRBJ1-2; 8 bases fit TRBD1. With 6 bases clipped from V and 5 bases from J, the junction kept 5 bases outside the gene matches. CDR3 length: 13 amino acids. The germline gives CDR1 MNHEY, CDR2 SMNVEV (reference sequence).

This chain links TRBV6-5 with TRBJ1-1; no firm D call. Germline V gene sequence: CDR1 MNHEY, CDR2 SVGAGI. V lost 6 bases and J 0 bases, leaving 8 bases between the germline ends. The length of the CDR3 is 13 residues. The CDR3 sequence is CASSSQLNTEAFF. Here the CDR3 DNA reads TGTGCCAGCAGCAGTCAGCTGAACACTGAAGCTTTCTTT.

This chain joins TRBV29-1 and TRBJ1-1; possible D gene TRBD1, 5 bases. There are 14 residues in the CDR3. Germline CDR1 and CDR2: SQVTM and ANQGSEA. The V end was cut by 4 bases, the J end by 1 base, with 13 bases between. Here the CDR3 DNA reads TGCAGCGTTGCGGCTGCCGGGGGGAACACTGAAGCTTTCTTT. Protein product: CSVAAAGGNTEAFF.

The chain combines TRBV7-6 with TRBJ2-2, with 9 bases fitting TRBD1. Germline V gene data show CDR1 as SGHVS and CDR2 as FNYEAQ. The CDR3 covers 15 residues. V lost 5 bases, J lost 5 bases, and 6 bases stayed unmatched. The CDR3 region has the DNA TGTGCCAGCAGCAACCGGGACAGGGTTACCGGGGAGCTGTTTTTT. Translation: CASSNRDRVTGELFF.

V and J are TRBV7-9 and TRBJ2-3, with 9 bases aligning to TRBD2. V trimming: 1 base; J trimming: 4 bases; junction bases outside the gene matches: 0. Germline CDR1 is SEHNR and CDR2 is FQNEAQ (reference sequence). This CDR3 has 14 amino acids. DNA for the CDR3: TGTGCCAGCAGCTTAGGGACTAGCGCAGATACGCAGTATTTT. Amino acids: CASSLGTSADTQYF.

With respect to this clone: The junction and the germline gene differ at one end; a read error may be behind it. The genes are TRBV5-4 and TRBJ1-2; D is unresolved. CDR1 is SGHNT and CDR2 is YYREEE in the germline V gene (reference sequence). CDR3 length: 15 residues. The CDR3 DNA reads TGTACCAGCAGCTTGGCGAGTGGGGCTAACTATGGCTACACCTTC. Amino acids: CTSSLASGANYGYTF.

This clone is a singleton in its sample. CDR3 sequence: CASSQDLRREETQYF. DNA of the CDR3: TGCGCCAGCAGCCAAGATCTCAGGAGGGAAGAGACCCAGTACTTC. V is TRBV4-1 and J is TRBJ2-5; possibly TRBD2 for D (6 bases). Per germline, CDR1 MGHRA and CDR2 YSYEKL. Trimming removed 0 bases at V and 3 bases at J, with 11 bases between. The CDR3 spans 15 residues.

The chain couples TRBV6-5 to TRBJ1-4, with 7 bases identical to TRBD1. The CDR3 runs to 14 residues. V lost 7 bases and J lost 8; bases outside the gene matches: 10. Per germline, CDR1 MNHEY and CDR2 SVGAGI. The CDR3 region has the DNA TGTGCCAGCACCGAGACAGGGTCTAGCGAAAAACTGTTTTTT. This codes for CASTETGSSEKLFF.

The gene calls are TRBV7-9 and TRBJ2-1; TRBD2 matches at 8 bases. V was pared by 4 bases and J by 3 bases, with 8 bases of the junction left unmatched. The length of the CDR3 is 16 residues. Per germline, CDR1 SEHNR and CDR2 FQNEAQ (reference sequence). DNA of the CDR3: TGTGCCAGCAGCTCTGGCGGGAGGTCGATCTACAATGAGCAGTTCTTC. Protein sequence: CASSSGGRSIYNEQFF.

The V gene is TRBV11-1, the J gene TRBJ1-2; D might be TRBD1 (5 bases). Germline V lookup: CDR1 SGHAT, CDR2 FQDESV (reference sequence). V lost 5 bases and J 3 bases, leaving 16 bases between the germline ends. CDR3 length: 15 amino acids. DNA for the CDR3: TGTGCCAGCAGCCCATTCGGGGCCCAACACTATGGCTACACCTTC. Protein sequence: CASSPFGAQHYGYTF.

The V gene is TRBV5-1, the J gene TRBJ1-5, with 12 bases identical to TRBD1. The trim removed 0 bases at V and 7 bases at J, leaving 2 bases unmatched. Germline assignment: CDR1 SGHRS and CDR2 YFSETQ. The CDR3 totals 15 residues. This chain's CDR3 is CASSLGGQGAQPQHF. Written as DNA, the CDR3 is TGCGCCAGCAGCTTGGGGGGACAGGGGGCCCAGCCCCAGCATTTT.

The CDR3 loop reads CASSPNSRLPDEQFF. CDR3 DNA sequence: TGTGCCAGCTCACCCAACTCCCGACTCCCGGATGAGCAGTTCTTC. This chain uses TRBV18 with TRBJ2-1; no clear D. The CDR3 totals 15 residues. Germline V gene lookup returns CDR1 KGHSH and CDR2 LQKENI. The V end was cut by 3 bases, the J end by 8 bases, with 17 bases between.

The CDR3 DNA reads as TGTGCCAGCAGCCAAATCACGTCCACTGAAGCTTTCTTT. Amino acid sequence: CASSQITSTEAFF. V is TRBV7-9 and J is TRBJ1-1; D unclear. V gave up 5 bases and J gave up 4 bases, with 11 bases separating them. In germline, CDR1 is SEHNR, CDR2 FQNEAQ (reference sequence). The CDR3 loop spans 13 amino acids.

The rearrangement uses TRBV29-1 and TRBJ2-2; 7 positions agree with TRBD2. The V gene's germline CDR1 is SQVTM and CDR2 ANQGSEA. The CDR3 spans 14 residues. V lost 4 bases to trimming and J lost 3 bases; unmatched junction nucleotides: 5. This chain's CDR3 is CSVGEGRDTGELFF. CDR3 sequence (DNA): TGCAGCGTTGGGGAGGGTAGGGACACCGGGGAGCTGTTTTTT.

V and J are TRBV7-2 and TRBJ2-2; D unclear. The CDR3 is 16 amino acids. Germline V gene data show CDR1 as SGHTA and CDR2 as FQGNSA. V dropped 3 bases and J dropped 1 base, with 12 bases sitting between them. CDR3: CASSFLGQVNTGELFF. Here the CDR3 DNA reads TGTGCCAGCAGCTTTCTAGGTCAGGTGAACACCGGGGAGCTGTTTTTT. The full variable domain, rest sourced from reference TRBV7-2 and TRBJ2-2, is GAGVSQSPSNKVTEKGKDVELRCDPISGHTALYWYRQSLGQGLEFLIYFQGNSAPDKSGLPSDRFSAERTGGSVSTLTIQRTQQEDSAVYLCASSFLGQVNTGELFFGEGSRLTVL.

The chain combines TRBV19 with TRBJ2-3; 11 positions match TRBD2. Germline CDR1 is LNHDA and CDR2 is SQIVND (reference sequence). CDR3 size: 16 residues. V gave up 5 bases and J gave up 2 bases; unmatched junction bases: 6. The CDR3 DNA follows: TGTGCCAGTAGTTTGGGGACTAGCGGTCCCACAGATACGCAGTATTTT. Amino acid sequence: CASSLGTSGPTDTQYF.

The chain employs TRBV5-1 and TRBJ2-4, with 8 bases fitting TRBD1. From germline, CDR1 is SGHRS and CDR2 YFSETQ. The CDR3 contains 14 residues. V dropped 2 bases and J dropped 8; count of bases not matched to a gene: 6. CDR3 DNA sequence: TGCGCCAGCAGCTTCTCGGACAGGGCTTACATTCAGTACTTC. This translates into CASSFSDRAYIQYF.

The CDR3 here is CASSPPLEGPNTEAFF. Written as DNA, the CDR3 is TGTGCCAGCAGTCCTCCCCTCGAGGGGCCGAACACTGAAGCTTTCTTT. This sequence joins TRBV6-6 and TRBJ1-1; possibly TRBD1 for D (5 bases). CDR1 is MNHNY and CDR2 is SVGAGI in the germline V gene (reference sequence). V was cut by 5 bases and J by 1 base, with 17 bases left in between. The CDR3 length is 16 residues.

The rearrangement joins TRBV10-2 to TRBJ1-5; D ambiguous. The germline CDR1 and CDR2 sequences are WSHSY and SAAADI. This CDR3 has 13 residues. Trimming removed 3 bases from V and 1 base from J, with 4 bases in between. CDR3 in DNA: TGCGCCAGCAGTGATCGGAGCAATCAGCCCCAGCATTTT. It encodes CASSDRSNQPQHF.

This rearrangement joins TRBV6-1 to TRBJ2-7; TRBD2 matches 11 bases. The CDR3 covers 13 residues. CDR1 and CDR2 (germline): MNHNS, SASEGT. Losses at the gene ends were 7 bases for V and 3 bases for J; bases not matched to a gene: 2. Here the CDR3 reads CASTTSGSYEQYF. The CDR3 DNA follows: TGTGCCAGCACCACTAGCGGGAGCTACGAGCAGTACTTC.

The CDR3 loop reads CASRSSGTGKREQYF. CDR3 nucleotides: TGTGCCAGCAGATCCTCCGGGACAGGTAAACGCGAGCAGTACTTC. The chain links TRBV28 to TRBJ2-7, with 8 bases lining up with TRBD1. CDR1 is MDHEN and CDR2 is SYDVKM in the germline V gene. This CDR3 is built from 15 residues. J lost 6 bases, V lost 6 bases, and 13 bases had no gene match.

The chain is built from TRBV5-4 and TRBJ2-1, with 9 bases aligning to TRBD2. The V gene's germline CDR1 is SGHNT and CDR2 YYREEE (reference sequence). The CDR3 has 18 residues. V was pared by 2 bases and J by 8 bases, with 17 bases of the junction left unmatched. The CDR3 region has the DNA TGTGCCAGCAGCTTTAGTCTAGCGGGACCCCCCCGGAGGGATGAGCAGTTCTTC. Translating gives CASSFSLAGPPRRDEQFF. Looking up the rest from reference TRBV5-4 and TRBJ2-1 gives the full variable domain: ETGVTQSPTHLIKTRGQQVTLRCSSQSGHNTVSWYQQALGQGPQFIFQYYREEENGRGNFPPRFSGLQFPNYSSELNVNALELDDSALYLCASSFSLAGPPRRDEQFFGPGTRLTVL.

The V call is TRBV30, the J call TRBJ1-2, with D maybe TRBD1 (5 bases). This CDR3 region has 12 residues. Germline V gene sequence: CDR1 GTSNPN, CDR2 SVGIG (reference sequence). V lost 7 bases and J lost 13, with 22 bases in between. CDR3 in amino acids: CASPEVDPQGTF. The CDR3 DNA follows: TGTGCCTCCCCGGAGGTCGACCCTCAGGGCACCTTC.